This T cell receptor (beta chain) was captured in a study of shared clonotypes between healthy human individuals. Study-level information: CD4 naive and memory got three plates each, CD8 naive two, CD8 memory one.

The test was conducted at deep level. Repertoires were generated with immunoSEQ multiplex PCR, while TCRdb's copy carries only in-frame clones and drops some. The data contain roughly 1,000,000 clones, 75% to 85% of them seen just once; the ten biggest clones take up around 0.47%. Researchers partitioned CD4+ cells into CD45RA+ naive and CD45RA-negative memory subsets. The CDR3 covers 16 residues. Germline CDR1 and CDR2: SGHTA and FQGNSA. Trimming at V came to 3 bases and at J to 2 bases, leaving 5 bases not matched to a gene. The genes are TRBV7-2 and TRBJ2-1, with TRBD2 identical over 9 bases. The specimen was memory CD4+ T cells from PBMCs. Subset here: CD45RA-negative fraction. The receptor comes from a man younger than 30 in good health. Some clones in this sample may be carry-over from other donors' samples. CDR3 in DNA: TGTGCCAGCAGCTTGACTAGCGGATTAGCCTACAATGAGCAGTTCTTC. Translating gives CASSLTSGLAYNEQFF. The full variable domain, rest sourced from reference TRBV7-2 and TRBJ2-1, is GAGVSQSPSNKVTEKGKDVELRCDPISGHTALYWYRQSLGQGLEFLIYFQGNSAPDKSGLPSDRFSAERTGGSVSTLTIQRTQQEDSAVYLCASSLTSGLAYNEQFFGPGTRLTVL.